The 16 T cell receptor beta chains presented below share a single source sample, sequenced in a study of T cells after yellow fever vaccination. One entry per CDR3 protein, called by TCRdb with MiXCR from the 5' RACE reads. The sample contains a few hundred thousand distinct CDR3 sequences, roughly 8.4% of which appear only once. The sequenced sample was PBMCs, obtained about 41 days after the first yellow fever vaccination. These receptor sequences come from a man aged 18-30 years who received the YFV17D yellow fever vaccine.

The chain carries TRBV7-2 and TRBJ1-4; perhaps TRBD1 as D (6 bases). This CDR3 is 14 amino acids long. Trimming removed 5 bases from V and 4 bases from J, with 11 bases in between. CDR1 is SGHTA and CDR2 is FQGNSA in the germline V gene. The CDR3, as DNA: TGTGCCAGCAGCCCTACAGGGTTTAATGAAAAACTGTTTTTT. Its protein product is CASSPTGFNEKLFF.

The rearrangement uses TRBV20-1 and TRBJ1-2; the D is unclear. This CDR3 has 13 amino acids. Trimming pared 3 bases from V and 1 base from J, leaving 9 bases between. CDR1 DFQATT and CDR2 SNEGSKA come from the germline V gene (reference sequence). This CDR3 is CSASPGLNYGYTF. The DNA for the CDR3 is TGCAGTGCTAGCCCTGGACTTAACTATGGCTACACCTTC.

This clonotype came up many times. The chain has TRBV6-6 and TRBJ2-7; 7 bases fit TRBD1. Per germline, CDR1 MNHNY and CDR2 SVGAGI (reference sequence). J gave up 3 bases and V 6 bases, and 5 bases lay outside the gene matches. The CDR3 has 13 residues. In nucleotides, the CDR3 is TGTGCCAGCAGGCCGACAGGGAGCTACGAGCAGTACGTC. Its translation: CASRPTGSYEQYV.

This clonotype was found a few times. The chain is built from TRBV20-1 and TRBJ1-2; TRBD1 agrees at 10 bases. The V gene's germline CDR1 is DFQATT and CDR2 SNEGSKA (reference sequence). Germline trimming cut 0 bases from V and 4 bases from J; bases unmatched to any gene: 5. The CDR3 totals 15 residues. The CDR3 region is CSARDGTGVSYGYTF. CDR3 nucleotide sequence: TGCAGTGCTAGAGATGGGACAGGGGTGAGCTATGGCTACACCTTC.

There are a few counts of this clonotype. V and J are TRBV20-1 and TRBJ1-5, with 9 positions matching TRBD1. The trim removed 6 bases at V and 2 bases at J, leaving 2 bases unmatched. This CDR3 comprises 13 residues. Germline CDR1 reads DFQATT; CDR2 reads SNEGSKA (reference sequence). The CDR3 nucleotides read TGCAGTGCCAGGGACAGGGGCAATCAGCCCCAGCATTTT. It specifies CSARDRGNQPQHF.

This clonotype was counted many times. The chain combines TRBV7-3 with TRBJ2-2; possible D gene TRBD1, 5 bases. Trimming left V 2 bases short and J 4 bases short, with 11 bases between. CDR1 is SGHTA, CDR2 FQGTGA, per germline. The CDR3 runs to 15 residues. CDR3 bases: TGTGCCAGCAGCTTACAGGGCCCGGGCACCGGGGAGCTGTTTTTT. Amino acids: CASSLQGPGTGELFF.

This clonotype came up once. The chain links TRBV4-3 to TRBJ2-5; the D call may be TRBD1 or TRBD2 (5 bases each). CDR1 is LGHNA, CDR2 YSLEER, per germline. The CDR3 covers 15 residues. Trimming cost V 1 base and J 4 bases, with 13 bases left between them. The CDR3 here is CASSQGGRGAETQYF. DNA of the CDR3: TGCGCCAGCAGCCAAGGCGGGCGAGGGGCAGAGACCCAGTACTTC.

This chain joins TRBV5-4 and TRBJ2-2; 9 bases align to TRBD1. CDR3 length equals 15 residues. Trimming cost V 4 bases and J 7 bases; bases outside gene matches: 8. CDR1 SGHNT and CDR2 YYREEE come from the germline V gene (reference sequence). The CDR3 DNA reads TGTGCCAGCAGCATTACCGGGACAGGGTACGGGGAGCTGTTTTTT. Encoded protein: CASSITGTGYGELFF.

This clonotype occurred a few times. The gene calls are TRBV6-1 and TRBJ2-5; 14 bases fit TRBD2. Germline CDR1 and CDR2: MNHNS and SASEGT. The J segment lost 4 bases and the V segment lost 4 bases, leaving 5 bases of the junction unmatched. The CDR3 contains 16 residues. The chain's CDR3 is CASSGRLAGGLETQYF. Here the CDR3 DNA reads TGTGCCAGCAGTGGAAGACTAGCGGGGGGGCTAGAGACCCAGTACTTC.

This rearrangement joins TRBV27 to TRBJ2-7, with D tentatively TRBD1 (5 bases). The CDR3 totals 10 residues. V was pared by 9 bases and J by 9 bases, with 12 bases between. The germline gives CDR1 MNHEY, CDR2 SMNVEV (reference sequence). In DNA form, the CDR3 reads TGTGCCAGTGGACCCCAGGGGCAGTACGTC. Its protein product is CASGPQGQYV.

In this sample, this clonotype turned up a few times. The gene calls are TRBV20-1 and TRBJ2-4; 8 bases agree with TRBD1. The germline V gene has CDR1 DFQATT and CDR2 SNEGSKA (reference sequence). Trimming cost V 4 bases and J 1 base; bases outside gene matches: 6. The CDR3 length is 15 residues. The CDR3 loop reads CSATRTGTAKNIQYF. Here the CDR3 DNA reads TGCAGTGCTACAAGGACAGGGACCGCCAAAAACATTCAGTACTTC.

Only a few counts were recorded for this clonotype. The V and J genes are TRBV20-1 and TRBJ1-5; TRBD1 is a possible D gene (5 bases). Germline V gene sequence: CDR1 DFQATT, CDR2 SNEGSKA (reference sequence). CDR3 size: 14 residues. V lost 3 bases and J 5 bases, leaving 14 bases between the germline ends. Here the CDR3 reads CSASPMGGDQPQHF. CDR3 sequence (DNA): TGCAGTGCTAGTCCGATGGGGGGGGATCAGCCCCAGCATTTT.

J is TRBJ2-2 and V is TRBV12-3 or TRBV12-4, with TRBD2 identical over 13 bases. The CDR3 consists of 19 residues. Germline trimming cut 9 bases from V and 2 bases from J; bases unmatched to any gene: 15. CDR3 loop: CASTKNGLAGVTNTGELFF. The CDR3 DNA is TGTGCCAGTACGAAGAATGGACTAGCGGGGGTTACAAACACCGGGGAGCTGTTTTTT.

This clonotype was picked up many times. The chain joins TRBV10-3 to TRBJ2-1; D is undetermined. The CDR3 is made up of 13 amino acids. V gave up 8 bases and J gave up 7 bases, with 15 bases separating them. Germline assignment: CDR1 ENHRY and CDR2 SYGVKD. The DNA of the CDR3 is TGTGCCATCTCGGAGACGAGGCGGAATGAGCAGTTCTTC. Translation: CAISETRRNEQFF.

This clonotype was counted a few times. V gene TRBV12-5 combines with J gene TRBJ1-1, with TRBD1 as a possible D gene (6 bases). V was cut by 4 bases and J by 1 base, with 10 bases left in between. This CDR3 contains 14 residues. In germline, CDR1 is LGHNT, CDR2 FRNRAP. Written as DNA, the CDR3 is TGTGCTAGTGGTTGGATACAGGGGAACACTGAAGCTTTCTTT. Its protein is CASGWIQGNTEAFF. Based on the CDR3 plus reference TRBV12-5 and TRBJ1-1, the full variable domain is DARVTQTPRHKVTEMGQEVTMRCQPILGHNTVFWYRQTMMQGLELLAYFRNRAPLDDSGMPKDRFSAEMPDATLATLKIQPSEPRDSAVYFCASGWIQGNTEAFFGQGTRLTVV.

In its sample, this clonotype was seen a few times. The chain uses TRBV9 and TRBJ1-6, with 7 positions matching TRBD1. This CDR3 spans 15 amino acids. CDR1 SGDLS and CDR2 YYNGEE come from the germline V gene. The J segment lost 7 bases and the V segment lost 3 bases, leaving 7 bases of the junction unmatched. The CDR3 DNA is TGTGCCAGCAGCGGGCCGCGGGACAGAAATTCACCCCTCCACTTT. Encoded protein: CASSGPRDRNSPLHF.